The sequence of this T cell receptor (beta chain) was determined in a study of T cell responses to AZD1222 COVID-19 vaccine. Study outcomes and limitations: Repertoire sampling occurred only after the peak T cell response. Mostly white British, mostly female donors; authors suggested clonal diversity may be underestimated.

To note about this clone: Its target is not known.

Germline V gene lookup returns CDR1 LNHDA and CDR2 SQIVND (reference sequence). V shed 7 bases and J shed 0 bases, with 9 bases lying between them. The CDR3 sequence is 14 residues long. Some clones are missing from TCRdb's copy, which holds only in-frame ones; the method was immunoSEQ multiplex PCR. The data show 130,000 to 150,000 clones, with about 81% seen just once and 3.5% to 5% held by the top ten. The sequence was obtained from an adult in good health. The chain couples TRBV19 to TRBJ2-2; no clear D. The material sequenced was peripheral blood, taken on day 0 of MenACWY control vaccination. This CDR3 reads CASTRTTNTGELFF. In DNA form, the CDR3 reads TGTGCCAGTACTCGGACGACGAACACCGGGGAGCTGTTTTTT. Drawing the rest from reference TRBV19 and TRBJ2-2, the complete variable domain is DGGITQSPKYLFRKEGQNVTLSCEQNLNHDAMYWYRQDPGQGLRLIYYSQIVNDFQKGDIAEGYSVSREKKESFPLTVTSAQKNPTAFYLCASTRTTNTGELFFGEGSRLTVL.